Presented here are 27 T cell receptor beta chains from one specimen sequenced in a study of human T cells and chemical hapten exposure. TCRdb reprocessed the RACE reads with MiXCR, giving one entry per CDR3 protein. The table has about 31,000 distinct CDR3 sequences, around 7% seen once. The time point: healthy volunteer bleed at 2 weeks. Total RNA was isolated from whole blood that had not been fractionated. The material sequenced was whole blood. Source of these receptors: a human donor in good health. Some clones in this sample may be carry-over from other donors' samples.

This clonotype was seen more than once but under ten times. The V call is TRBV30, the J call TRBJ2-2; a weak D match, TRBD2 (6 bases). Germline loops: CDR1 GTSNPN, CDR2 SVGIG (reference sequence). This CDR3 contains 13 residues. V was clipped by 5 bases and J by 6 bases, with 13 bases between them. In DNA form, the CDR3 reads TGTGCCTGGGAGACTAGAAGTTCCGGGGAGCTGTTTTTT. Encoded protein: CAWETRSSGELFF. Drawing the rest from reference TRBV30 and TRBJ2-2, the complete variable domain is SQTIHQWPATLVQPVGSPLSLECTVEGTSNPNLYWYRQAAGRGLQLLFYSVGIGQISSEVPQNLSASRPQDRQFILSSKKLLLSDSGFYLCAWETRSSGELFFGEGSRLTVL.

This clonotype was seen at least ten times. J is TRBJ2-1 and V is TRBV5-6; D assignment may be TRBD1 or TRBD2 (5 bases each). Germline V lookup: CDR1 SGHDT, CDR2 YYEEEE. Between the trimmed V and J ends, which lost 0 bases and 8 bases, there was a span of 9 bases. CDR3 length: 13 residues. The CDR3, as DNA: TGTGCCAGCAGCTTGGGAGGGGTGGATGAGCAGTTCTTC. It translates to CASSLGGVDEQFF.

This clonotype was seen repeatedly, ten times or more. The J gene is TRBJ2-7, the V gene TRBV20-1, with D perhaps assigned TRBD1 or TRBD2 (5 bases each). This CDR3 is built from 15 residues. The V gene lost 0 bases and the J gene lost 1 base, with 13 bases spanning the gap. The germline V gene has CDR1 DFQATT and CDR2 SNEGSKA (reference sequence). The CDR3 sequence is CSARDPGTDSYEQYF. CDR3 sequence (DNA): TGCAGTGCTAGAGATCCCGGGACGGATTCCTACGAGCAGTACTTC.

The chain carries TRBV29-1 and TRBJ2-3; D is unclear. The V and J ends lost 0 bases and 0 bases respectively, with 13 bases between them. The CDR3 has 16 residues. Germline V gene sequence: CDR1 SQVTM, CDR2 ANQGSEA. In nucleotides, the CDR3 is TGCAGCGTTGAAGATCGAAGAAAGAGTAGCACAGATACGCAGTATTTT. Its translation is CSVEDRRKSSTDTQYF.

This clonotype was counted at least ten times. The rearrangement joins TRBV10-3 to TRBJ2-5, with 9 positions matching TRBD2. CDR1 and CDR2 from the germline V gene are ENHRY and SYGVKD. The CDR3 runs 15 residues. V lost 8 bases to trimming and J lost 4 bases; unmatched junction nucleotides: 11. Written as DNA, the CDR3 is TGTGCCATCGGGCCGAGGTCTAGCGGGGTAGAGACCCAGTACTTC. Its protein is CAIGPRSSGVETQYF.

The genes are TRBV6-1 and TRBJ1-5; unclear D gene. The CDR3 sequence is 16 residues long. Trimming took 3 bases from V and 0 from J, leaving 12 bases between them. Germline V gives CDR1 MNHNS, CDR2 SASEGT. This CDR3 is CASSEQQVNSNQPQHF. The CDR3 DNA follows: TGTGCCAGCAGTGAGCAGCAGGTGAATAGCAATCAGCCCCAGCATTTT.

The V call is TRBV30, the J call TRBJ2-7, with D possibly being TRBD1 or TRBD2 (5 bases each). The germline V gene has CDR1 GTSNPN and CDR2 SVGIG (reference sequence). Trimming removed 1 base from V and 0 bases from J, with 16 bases in between. The CDR3 spans 16 residues. The CDR3 region has the DNA TGTGCCTGGAGTGGTGCCGGGACCTCGTTCTCCTACGAGCAGTACTTC. Amino acid sequence: CAWSGAGTSFSYEQYF.

The chain is built from TRBV29-1 and TRBJ1-1, with 8 bases identical to TRBD1. Germline trimming cut 7 bases from V and 0 bases from J; bases unmatched to any gene: 10. This CDR3 has 15 amino acids. From germline, CDR1 is SQVTM and CDR2 ANQGSEA. DNA for the CDR3: TGCAGCGCTGGACAGGGATGGGGTATGAACACTGAAGCTTTCTTT. Its protein product is CSAGQGWGMNTEAFF.

The chain joins TRBV30 to TRBJ1-1, with a possible D match to TRBD1 (5 bases). The germline V gene has CDR1 GTSNPN and CDR2 SVGIG (reference sequence). The CDR3 loop spans 13 amino acids. The V and J ends lost 0 bases and 1 base respectively, with 6 bases between them. CDR3 coding DNA: TGTGCCTGGAGTGTACAGGAGAACACTGAAGCTTTCTTT. The encoded protein is CAWSVQENTEAFF.

This clonotype was recorded a few times. The rearrangement uses TRBV6-1 and TRBJ1-1; no clear D gene. This CDR3 contains 14 residues. Deletions cut 7 bases from V and 0 bases from J, with 12 bases between. CDR1 is MNHNS and CDR2 is SASEGT in the germline V gene. The DNA for the CDR3 is TGTGCCAGCATCAGGAGCACCTTGAACACTGAAGCTTTCTTT. It specifies CASIRSTLNTEAFF.

This clonotype has only a few counts. The rearrangement joins TRBV30 to TRBJ1-1; D is unclear. Per the germline V gene, CDR1 is GTSNPN and CDR2 is SVGIG (reference sequence). Deletions cut 5 bases from V and 0 bases from J, with 10 bases between. The CDR3 runs 13 residues. The CDR3 protein is CAWSAEMNTEAFF. The CDR3 DNA sequence: TGTGCCTGGTCGGCTGAAATGAACACTGAAGCTTTCTTT.

The V gene is TRBV7-9, the J gene TRBJ2-2; TRBD2 matches 9 bases. Germline CDR1 and CDR2: SEHNR and FQNEAQ (reference sequence). The V segment lost 5 bases and the J segment 4 bases; nucleotides outside the gene matches: 11. The CDR3 sequence is 17 residues long. The CDR3 spells CASSPPGLAPFTGELFF. As DNA, the CDR3 is TGTGCCAGCAGCCCCCCTGGACTAGCGCCATTCACCGGGGAGCTGTTTTTT.

The chain recombines TRBV12-3 or TRBV12-4 with TRBJ1-4; D not certain. The ends were cut back, 3 bases at V and 3 bases at J, with 8 bases in the middle. The CDR3 is 14 residues long. For the CDR3, the DNA is TGTGCCAGCAGTTTTTACGAGGCTAATGAAAAACTGTTTTTT. This encodes CASSFYEANEKLFF.

This clonotype has only a few counts. J is TRBJ1-6 and V is TRBV11-2; 9 bases map to TRBD1. After removal of 5 bases from V and 7 bases from J, the junction contained 3 bases not matched to a gene. CDR1 and CDR2 from the germline V gene are SGHAT and FQNNGV. The CDR3 loop spans 14 amino acids. CDR3 region: CASSPGQGNSPLHF. The CDR3 DNA follows: TGTGCCAGCAGCCCGGGACAGGGAAATTCACCCCTCCACTTT.

In its sample, this clonotype was seen many times. The chain carries TRBV20-1 and TRBJ1-5; 9 nucleotides match TRBD1. The ends lost 5 bases at V and 5 bases at J; junction bases unmatched: 7. CDR3 size: 14 residues. In germline, CDR1 is DFQATT, CDR2 SNEGSKA (reference sequence). The CDR3 bases are TGCAGTGCTTTGGACAGGGGATATCATCAGCCCCAGCATTTT. Translated, it gives CSALDRGYHQPQHF.

The chain joins TRBV29-1 to TRBJ2-3; TRBD1 matches at 9 bases. Losses at the gene ends were 4 bases for V and 2 bases for J; bases not matched to a gene: 13. This CDR3 contains 17 residues. Germline values: CDR1 SQVTM, CDR2 ANQGSEA. The DNA of the CDR3 is TGCAGCGTTGGGGGCGTAATGGACAGGGGTTCCACAGATACGCAGTATTTT. Translated: CSVGGVMDRGSTDTQYF.

This clonotype was counted between two and nine times. The chain links TRBV6-1 to TRBJ1-1; D call uncertain. Trimming left V 6 bases short and J 1 base short, with 6 bases between. This CDR3 region has 12 residues. Per the germline V gene, CDR1 is MNHNS and CDR2 is SASEGT. The CDR3 region is CASRRANTEAFF. For the CDR3, the DNA is TGTGCCAGCAGGAGAGCGAACACTGAAGCTTTCTTT.

This clonotype has ten or more counts. The chain carries TRBV20-1 and TRBJ2-5; D is unresolved. From germline, CDR1 is DFQATT and CDR2 SNEGSKA (reference sequence). Trimming cost V 1 base and J 4 bases, with 4 bases left between them. The CDR3 has 11 residues. The CDR3 bases are TGCAGTGCTAGAGCATTAGAGACCCAGTACTTC. This encodes CSARALETQYF.

This clonotype showed up many times. Here the CDR3 reads CASSEASGGTYNEQFF. The DNA of the CDR3 is TGTGCCAGCAGCGAAGCTAGCGGGGGCACCTACAATGAGCAGTTCTTC. The chain joins TRBV21-1 to TRBJ2-1; the D call in the table, TRBD2, was not verified against the DNA. TRBV21-1 is a documented pseudogene. CDR3 length: 16 amino acids.

Many counts were recorded for this clonotype. The genes are TRBV3-1 and TRBJ2-5; D possibly uses TRBD1 or TRBD2 (6 bases each). The CDR3 has 16 residues. Trimming stripped 3 bases from V and 4 bases from J, with 18 bases between. Germline CDR1 and CDR2: LGHDT and YNNKEL (reference sequence). CDR3: CASSQSWGAWGETQYF. CDR3 in DNA: TGTGCCAGCAGCCAGAGTTGGGGGGCCTGGGGAGAGACCCAGTACTTC.

By frequency in the sample, this clonotype is medium-sized. The chain recombines TRBV4-2 with TRBJ1-6; D is uncertain. Germline V gene data show CDR1 as LGHNA and CDR2 as YNFKEQ. The CDR3 totals 16 residues. V was shortened by 0 bases and J by 10 bases, with 16 bases between the two germline ends. This CDR3 reads CASSQDPRTRASPLHF. The CDR3 nucleotides are TGTGCCAGCAGCCAAGATCCCCGAACTCGGGCGTCACCCCTCCACTTT.

This clonotype was observed a few times. The rearrangement joins TRBV7-9 to TRBJ1-5; 7 bases map to TRBD1. The CDR3 consists of 13 residues. V dropped 11 bases and J dropped 0; count of bases not matched to a gene: 4. Germline lookup yields CDR1 SEHNR and CDR2 FQNEAQ (reference sequence). CDR3 protein: CAAGQDSNQPQHF. In DNA form, the CDR3 reads TGTGCCGCCGGACAGGATAGCAATCAGCCCCAGCATTTT.

This clonotype was detected many times. The CDR3 spells CASTPPGLGRGYTF. For the CDR3, the DNA is TGTGCCAGCACTCCGCCGGGTCTTGGACGTGGCTACACCTTC. This chain joins TRBV28 and TRBJ1-2, with no clear D. The CDR3 has 14 amino acids. V was clipped by 7 bases and J by 7 bases, with 19 bases between them. The germline V gene has CDR1 MDHEN and CDR2 SYDVKM.

The table lists this clonotype with many counts. The CDR3 DNA reads TGCAGTGCTAGAGATCAGGTCGTATCGGACTACGAGCAGTACTTC. Translating it yields CSARDQVVSDYEQYF. The chain employs TRBV20-1 and TRBJ2-7, with D unclear. Germline-derived CDR1 and CDR2 are DFQATT and SNEGSKA (reference sequence). V lost 0 bases to trimming and J lost 3 bases, with 15 bases between them. There are 15 residues in the CDR3.

J is TRBJ2-1 and V is TRBV7-6, with 7 bases lining up with TRBD2. CDR1 SGHVS and CDR2 FNYEAQ come from the germline V gene. With 1 base clipped from V and 3 bases from J, the junction kept 6 bases outside the gene matches. This CDR3 is 16 amino acids long. This CDR3 is CASSLGDYGSYNEQFF. Here the CDR3 DNA reads TGTGCCAGCAGCTTAGGGGACTACGGAAGCTACAATGAGCAGTTCTTC.

The chain employs TRBV7-2 and TRBJ1-3; TRBD1 agrees at 7 bases. The J segment lost 0 bases and the V segment lost 1 base, leaving 15 bases of the junction unmatched. The CDR3 consists of 20 residues. Germline lookup yields CDR1 SGHTA and CDR2 FQGNSA. The CDR3 loop reads CASSLGVLRRTGSSGNTIYF. The CDR3, as DNA: TGTGCCAGCAGCTTAGGAGTGTTGAGGAGGACAGGCAGCTCTGGAAACACCATATATTTT.

Many counts were recorded for this clonotype. This chain uses TRBV20-1 with TRBJ1-5, with D perhaps TRBD1 (5 bases). Germline V gene lookup returns CDR1 DFQATT and CDR2 SNEGSKA (reference sequence). V dropped 3 bases and J dropped 5 bases, with 20 bases sitting between them. CDR3 length equals 16 residues. DNA for the CDR3: TGCAGTGCTAGGGGACTCGGCGGGGCAGGCGATCAGCCCCAGCATTTT. Protein product: CSARGLGGAGDQPQHF.